The sequence of this TCR beta chain was determined in a study of human T cells and chemical hapten exposure. Whole-study findings and limits: Those TCRs sitting above 1 in 1000 frequency stayed the same with DPC sensitization. With alopecia, donors may have immune responses unlike healthy people's.

TCRdb independently ran MiXCR on the RACE reads; one entry per CDR3 protein. The sample holds 80,000 to 100,000 distinct CDR3 sequences, roughly a quarter seen once. Noted time point: patch test 3, about 24 weeks after DPC sensitization. The treatment was: therapeutic diphenylcyclopropenone sensitization with weekly scalp DPC. Notes on this clonotype: Its antigen remains unidentified.

The length of the CDR3 is 13 residues. V lost 6 bases, J lost 6 bases, and 3 bases stayed unmatched. Germline-derived CDR1 and CDR2 are MNHEY and SVGAGI. The source is a man aged 40-50 years with alopecia areata. Some clones in this sample may be carry-over from other donors' samples. This material consisted of whole blood, taken in connection with sensitization to the hapten diphenylcyclopropenone (DPC). The chain employs TRBV6-5 and TRBJ1-5; the match to TRBD1 covers 9 bases. The CDR3, as DNA: TGTGCCAGCAGACAGGGGGCGAGTCAGCCCCAGCATTTT. Translating it yields CASRQGASQPQHF.